The present TCR beta chain was sequenced within a study of OX40 agonist ivuxolimab in advanced cancers. The overall study: A mean age of roughly 62 years, range roughly 20 to 90, was recorded, and approximately 85% were male.

Remarks on this clone: The target antigen is unknown.

Method: immunoSEQ multiplex PCR; TCRdb's copy keeps in-frame clones and lacks some. The sample lists 71,000 or so clones, approximately 78% occurring once. V lost 6 bases and J 1 base, leaving 9 bases between the germline ends. Germline loops: CDR1 LNHDA, CDR2 SQIVND (reference sequence). The CDR3 has 13 residues. Study findings and constraints: Clonal expansion was seen in CD4+ and CD8+ blood T cells by week 6 at 0.1 to 3.0 mg/kg. Expanded peripheral T cells had an undetermined antigen specificity.

This rearrangement joins TRBV19 to TRBJ1-1; D remains unclear. This receptor was obtained from an adult with an advanced solid tumor such as melanoma, head and neck, liver or kidney cancer. The sequencing here drew on CD4+ or CD8+ T cells sorted from blood, taken in a trial of the OX40 agonist ivuxolimab. CDR3 protein: CASRLDRNTEAFF. The CDR3 bases are TGTGCCAGTAGATTGGATCGGAACACTGAAGCTTTCTTT.